The source of this T cell receptor (beta chain) is a study of Ad26.COV2.S vaccination and SARS-CoV-2 variants. Whole-study results and caveats: Following vaccination, spike-specific CD8+ and CD4+ T cell responses reportedly exhibited substantial breadth.

The table came from immunoSEQ multiplex PCR; TCRdb's copy has only in-frame clones and leaves some out. The sample records about 7,100 clones, around 83% being singletons. Per germline, CDR1 SEHNR and CDR2 FQNEAQ (reference sequence). V lost 5 bases to trimming and J lost 10 bases, with 18 bases between them. The CDR3 covers 14 residues. Notes on this clone: The antigen is unknown.

Here the sequenced sample was peripheral blood, taken after recovery from COVID-19. This rearrangement joins TRBV7-9 to TRBJ2-1; D possibly corresponds to TRBD2 (6 bases). The TCR originated in a human donor who had recovered from COVID-19. CDR3 sequence reads: CASSPGLPVQEQFF. CDR3 coding DNA: TGTGCCAGCAGCCCGGGACTCCCGGTCCAAGAGCAGTTCTTC.